Listed below are T cell receptor beta chains from one sample, sequenced in a study of T-cell memory formation after mild COVID-19. Using its own MiXCR run on the 5' RACE reads, TCRdb lists one record per CDR3 protein. Of 350,000 or so distinct CDR3 sequences listed, roughly 21% are singletons. The sample consisted of PBMCs or a T cell subset sorted from them (not recorded which). The receptor set was obtained from an adult woman who had mild COVID-19 (a few samples of this study predate the infection). Cell type and time point are not known. CDR3s include the opening cysteine and the closing phenylalanine or tryptophan. Fields, in order: D gene, J gene, V gene, clone size, CDR3 DNA, CDR3 protein. The D gene is left open where the match is weak. The size entry is marked missing in some rows and otherwise reads once, few, many or a size class.

TRBD1	TRBJ1-1	TRBV29-1	few	TGCAGCGTTGCCACAGGGGGACGGAACACTGAAGCTTTCTTT	CSVATGGRNTEAFF
TRBD1	TRBJ2-1	TRBV11-1	few	TGTGCCAGCAGCTTAGCCGGGACAGGGGCCTACAATGAGCAGTTCTTC	CASSLAGTGAYNEQFF
TRBD1	TRBJ2-7	TRBV4-1	few	TGCGCCAGCAGCCAAGAAGGGACAGGGGAATATCGGTACGAGCAGTACTTC	CASSQEGTGEYRYEQYF
NA	TRBJ1-5	TRBV28	few	TGTGCCAGCAGTTTTCGGGGTCGTCATCAGCCCCAGCATTTT	CASSFRGRHQPQHF
TRBD2	TRBJ2-1	TRBV7-9	few	TGTGCCAGCAGCCGCGGGCTAGCGGGGGTACCGGGTGAGCAGTTCTTC	CASSRGLAGVPGEQFF
TRBD2	TRBJ2-3	TRBV25-1	few	TGTGCCAGCAGTGATAGCGGGGCGGGCACAGATACGCAGTATTTT	CASSDSGAGTDTQYF
NA	TRBJ2-7	TRBV20-1	NA	TGCAGTGCTAGAGGACAGTTGTACGAGCAGTACTTC	CSARGQLYEQYF
NA	TRBJ2-2	TRBV4-1	NA	TGCGCCAGCAGCCACGGGGGGCGCGACACCGGGGAGCTGTTTTTT	CASSHGGRDTGELFF
NA	TRBJ2-3	TRBV9	NA	TGTGCCAGCAGCGTAGACATAGATACGCAGTATTTT	CASSVDIDTQYF
NA	TRBJ1-1	TRBV12-3/TRBV12-4	few	TGTGCCAGCAACCTTGGGGCCCTAGAAGCTTTCTTT	CASNLGALEAFF
NA	TRBJ2-7	TRBV7-2	NA	TGTGCCAGCAGCTTAGGGGGCGGAGGGGTGAGAGAGCAGTACTTC	CASSLGGGGVREQYF
TRBD2	TRBJ2-1	TRBV2	NA	TGTGCCAGCATCTCAGCTAGCGGGAGTCTTTCCTCCTACAATGAGCAGTTCTTC	CASISASGSLSSYNEQFF
NA	TRBJ2-7	TRBV6-5	NA	TGTGCCAGCAACCTCGAGTTTTACGAGCAGTACTTC	CASNLEFYEQYF
NA	TRBJ1-1	TRBV12-5	NA	TGTGCTAGTGGTTGGGCCGGGGGGCCGGAAGCTTTCTTT	CASGWAGGPEAFF
NA	TRBJ2-5	TRBV29-1	NA	TGCAGCGTTGATCGGCAGGAGATCGGGACCCAGTACTTC	CSVDRQEIGTQYF
NA	TRBJ2-7	TRBV7-9	NA	TGTGCCAGCAGCTCCTCTCAGAGCTACGAGCAGTACTTC	CASSSSQSYEQYF
TRBD1	TRBJ1-4	TRBV20-1	few	TGCAGTGCTACCGGGACAGGGGCGGGAAAACTGTTTTTT	CSATGTGAGKLFF
NA	TRBJ2-3	TRBV9	once	TGTGCCAGCAGCCCAGATCTGGACTACGGCACAGATACGCAGTATTTT	CASSPDLDYGTDTQYF
TRBD2	TRBJ2-7	TRBV12-3/TRBV12-4	few	TGTGCCAGCAGGCCTAGCGGAAGTTACTACGAGCAGTACTTC	CASRPSGSYYEQYF
NA	TRBJ2-7	TRBV5-1	NA	TGCGCCAGCAGCTTGGGCAGGGCGTCTCCTTACGAGCAGTACTTC	CASSLGRASPYEQYF
NA	TRBJ2-2	TRBV5-6	NA	TGTGCCAGCAGCAATGACCACAGAATGTCCGGGGAGCTGTTTTTT	CASSNDHRMSGELFF
NA	TRBJ1-1	TRBV12-3/TRBV12-4	NA	TGTGCCAGCAGTTCGGAGGGCCCTGAAGCTTTCTTT	CASSSEGPEAFF
NA	TRBJ1-1	TRBV9	few	TGTGCCAGCAGCGTAGGAGGAACAGGGACGAACACTGAAGCTTTCTTT	CASSVGGTGTNTEAFF
NA	TRBJ1-6	TRBV7-2	many	TGTGCCAGCAGCTTAGTTGGAAGTTATTCACCCCTCCACTTT	CASSLVGSYSPLHF
TRBD2	TRBJ2-2	TRBV7-9	NA	TGTGCCAGCAGCTCCGGACTAGCGGGGGCCCCGGGCACCGGGGAGCTGTTTTTT	CASSSGLAGAPGTGELFF
NA	TRBJ2-1	TRBV10-3	NA	TGTGCCATCAGTGAGGCGGCTGACTACAATGAGCAGTTCTTC	CAISEAADYNEQFF
NA	TRBJ1-4	TRBV20-1	few	TGCAGTGCTAGGATGGGGGCAGGAGAAAAACTGTTTTTT	CSARMGAGEKLFF
TRBD1	TRBJ2-1	TRBV5-1	few	TGCGCCAGCAGCTTGGGGCAGGGGGCAAATGAGCAGTTCTTC	CASSLGQGANEQFF
TRBD2	TRBJ2-1	TRBV20-1	few	TGCAGTGCTACGGGCGGACGGGGGGACAATGAGCAGTTCTTC	CSATGGRGDNEQFF
NA	TRBJ1-5	TRBV24-1	NA	TGTGCCACCAGTGATTCCTCAGGGCCGGGTCAGCCCCAGCATTTT	CATSDSSGPGQPQHF
NA	TRBJ1-1	TRBV7-6	once	TGTGCCAGCAGCTTAGCGGGTGGGGCAGAATTGAACACTGAAGCTTTCTTT	CASSLAGGAELNTEAFF
NA	TRBJ2-5	TRBV4-2	many	TGTGCCAGCAGCCAAGTGGAGGGTGAGACCCAGTACTTC	CASSQVEGETQYF
TRBD1	TRBJ1-5	TRBV24-1	many	TGTGCCACCAGTGAGTTCGACAGGGGGCGCGTCGGCAATCAGCCCCAGCATTTT	CATSEFDRGRVGNQPQHF
TRBD2	TRBJ2-3	TRBV7-7	many	TGTGCCAGCAGCCCTCAGCGGGGGGGCCTCAATACGCAGTATTTT	CASSPQRGGLNTQYF
NA	TRBJ2-1	TRBV7-2	few	TGTGCCAGCAGCTCACAGCGCAATGAGCAGTTCTTC	CASSSQRNEQFF
NA	TRBJ2-1	TRBV7-2	many	TGTGCCAGCAGCCCGCCATCCTACAATGAGCAGTTCTTC	CASSPPSYNEQFF
TRBD2	TRBJ2-1	TRBV27	NA	TGTGCCAGCAGACCAGGACTAGCGACCTACAATGAGCAGTTCTTC	CASRPGLATYNEQFF
TRBD1	TRBJ1-1	TRBV5-1	NA	TGCGCCAGCAGCTTGTACAGGGGGAACACTGAAGCTTTCTTT	CASSLYRGNTEAFF
NA	TRBJ2-1	TRBV2	NA	TGTGCCAGCTGCAGTGTAGGGATAACCTACAATGAGCAGTTCTTC	CASCSVGITYNEQFF
TRBD1	TRBJ1-1	TRBV4-3	few	TGCGCCAGCAGCCCAGGTCAGAGGGCAGGGGGCACTGAAGCTTTCTTT	CASSPGQRAGGTEAFF
NA	TRBJ2-7	TRBV5-1	NA	TGCGCCAGCAGCTCAGACCTGGGCCACGAGCAGTACTTC	CASSSDLGHEQYF
NA	TRBJ1-1	TRBV5-5	NA	TGTGCCAGCAGCTCGCGCAGGGAAAACACTGAAGCTTTCTTT	CASSSRRENTEAFF
NA	TRBJ2-5	TRBV6-2/TRBV6-3	many	TGTGCCAGCAGTACCCTAGGGACACCGAAAGAGACCCAGTACTTC	CASSTLGTPKETQYF
NA	TRBJ2-7	TRBV3-1	NA	TGTGCCAGCAGCCCACCCCCACAAGGAAACAGAGGCTCCTACGAGCAGTACTTC	CASSPPPQGNRGSYEQYF
NA	TRBJ1-5	TRBV6-5	NA	TGTGCCAGCAGTTACTCTTTGGAATCAAAGCCCCAGCATTTT	CASSYSLESKPQHF
TRBD2	TRBJ2-3	TRBV12-3/TRBV12-4	NA	TGTGCCAGCAGTTTCTTCCTAGCGGGGGGGGCAGATACGCAGTATTTT	CASSFFLAGGADTQYF
TRBD1	TRBJ2-1	TRBV2	NA	TGTGCCAGCGGGGGATTACCGGGACAGATGAATGAGCAGTTCTTC	CASGGLPGQMNEQFF
TRBD2	TRBJ2-5	TRBV7-9	NA	TGTGCCAGCAGCAAACGGGGGGGCGAGGAGACCCAGTACTTC	CASSKRGGEETQYF